These T cell receptor beta chains were read from a single sample in a study of identical twins. A single record per CDR3 protein comes from TCRdb applying MiXCR to the 5' RACE reads. The profile covers around 200,000 distinct CDR3 sequences, with roughly a tenth appearing a single time and about 5% taken by the ten largest. The specimen was memory (CD45RO+) T cells sorted from blood. The receptor source for this set is a woman younger than 30 in good health. CDR3s include the opening cysteine and the closing phenylalanine or tryptophan. Fields, in order: V gene, J gene, D gene, clone size, CDR3 DNA, CDR3 protein. The D gene is left open where the match is weak. Clone size, where shown, is once, few, many, or a class for clones that have expanded.

>TRBV7-9|TRBJ1-1|.|.
TGTGCCAGCAGCCGAGGGGGGGGAATGAACACTGAAGCTTTCTTT
CASSRGGGMNTEAFF
>TRBV7-9|TRBJ2-7|TRBD2|.
TGTGCCAGCAGCCCGGGGGGGTCCGAGCAGTACTTC
CASSPGGSEQYF
>TRBV27|TRBJ2-2|.|.
TGTGCCAGCAGTCAAACAGGGTCGGCCACCGGGGAGCTGTTTTTT
CASSQTGSATGELFF
>TRBV11-2|TRBJ2-1|.|.
TGTGCCAGCAGTTCCCGCCTAGGGGGGATCTACAATGAGCAGTTCTTC
CASSSRLGGIYNEQFF
>TRBV10-3|TRBJ2-7|.|.
TGTGCCATCAGTGGGTTGGCGCCGGGAGAGCAGTACTTC
CAISGLAPGEQYF
>TRBV7-9|TRBJ2-5|TRBD2|.
TGTGCCAGCAGCTTAGTGTTCACCACTAGCGGAGAGACACAGTACTTC
CASSLVFTTSGETQYF
>TRBV6-5|TRBJ2-7|TRBD1|few
TGTGCCAGCAGTTACTCGATACAGGGGATCCACGAGCAGTACTTC
CASSYSIQGIHEQYF
>TRBV27|TRBJ1-1|.|few
TGTGCCAGCAGTCCCACACGGTACGACTACATGAACACTGAAGCTTTCTTT
CASSPTRYDYMNTEAFF
>TRBV7-2|TRBJ2-3|.|few
TGTGCCAGCAGCCCCCGTGGGGGGCGCACAGATACGCAGTATTTT
CASSPRGGRTDTQYF
>TRBV5-1|TRBJ1-2|.|many
TGCGCCAGCCACGAGGGCTATGGCTACACCTTC
CASHEGYGYTF
>TRBV20-1|TRBJ2-1|.|.
TGCAGTGCATCACCGGGGGTTCGGTGGGGCGCGGACAATGAGCAGTTCTTC
CSASPGVRWGADNEQFF
>TRBV12-3/TRBV12-4|TRBJ2-1|.|.
TGTGCCAGCAGCCCCGGGGTCGACAATGAGCAGTTCTTC
CASSPGVDNEQFF
>TRBV4-3|TRBJ1-1|TRBD1|.
TGCGCCAGCAGCTCCCAGGGGGGAATTGGGACTGAAGCTTTCTTT
CASSSQGGIGTEAFF
>TRBV11-3|TRBJ2-2|TRBD2|few
TGTGCCAGCAGCCATCGATTGACTAGCGGAACCGGGGAGCTGTTTTTT
CASSHRLTSGTGELFF
>TRBV3-1|TRBJ1-2|.|many
TGTGCCAGCAGCCAAGATGGTTATGGCTACACCTTC
CASSQDGYGYTF
>TRBV15|TRBJ1-1|.|few
TGTGCCACCAGCAATCGGGGGGTATCTTTCTTT
CATSNRGVSFF
>TRBV3-1|TRBJ2-1|.|.
TGTGCCAGCAGCCAAGCTACCAGGAACGGGAGAGAGAGGGAGCAGTTCTTC
CASSQATRNGREREQFF
>TRBV20-1|TRBJ1-1|.|few
TGCAGTGCTAGAGAAGGTTCAGGGATCGCTGAAGCTTTCTTT
CSAREGSGIAEAFF
>TRBV6-5|TRBJ2-3|TRBD1|.
TGTGCCAGCAGTTCGACAGGGGTCACAGATACGCAGTATTTT
CASSSTGVTDTQYF
>TRBV20-1|TRBJ2-1|TRBD2|few
TGCAGTGCGGTCGGACTTACTAGCGGGAGGAGTCCCAATGAGCAGTTCTTC
CSAVGLTSGRSPNEQFF
>TRBV12-3/TRBV12-4|TRBJ2-7|TRBD2|few
TGTGCCAGCAGTTCGACTAGCGGGAACGGTGAGCAGTACTTC
CASSSTSGNGEQYF
>TRBV11-2|TRBJ2-1|.|.
TGTGCCAGCAGCTTCGGTGAATACAATGAGCAGTTCTTC
CASSFGEYNEQFF
>TRBV6-1|TRBJ1-5|.|few
TGTGCCAGCAGTCCGCCAACCACAGGGCTTGGTCAGCCCCAGCATTTT
CASSPPTTGLGQPQHF
>TRBV25-1|TRBJ2-1|.|.
TGTGCCAGCAGTGAAGGGGACTTCGGATACAATGAGCAGTTCTTC
CASSEGDFGYNEQFF
>TRBV7-9|TRBJ2-3|TRBD2|.
TGTGCCAGCAACTCGAAAGAGCGGGAGCACACAGATACGCAGTATTTT
CASNSKEREHTDTQYF
>TRBV7-2|TRBJ1-2|.|many
TGTGCCAGCAGCGTCAATCAGGGTTTCTATGGCTACACCTTC
CASSVNQGFYGYTF
>TRBV29-1|TRBJ1-2|TRBD1|.
TGCAGCGGAACAGACAGGGGGAACTATGGCTACACCTTC
CSGTDRGNYGYTF
>TRBV29-1|TRBJ1-1|.|few
TGCAGCGTGACAATGAACACTGAAGCTTTCTTT
CSVTMNTEAFF
>TRBV7-3|TRBJ1-3|.|many
TGTGCCAGCAGCTTAACCCGAGAGGACACCATATATTTT
CASSLTREDTIYF
>TRBV18|TRBJ2-7|TRBD1|.
TGTGCCAGCTCACCCTGGGGACAGAGCTCCTACGAGCAGTACTTC
CASSPWGQSSYEQYF
>TRBV5-1|TRBJ2-3|TRBD1|.
TGCGCCAGCAGCGCACACAGGGGAGATACGCAGTATTTT
CASSAHRGDTQYF
>TRBV11-2|TRBJ2-7|.|few
TGTGCCAGCCGAAGACCAGGGACCTCCTACGAGCAGTACTTC
CASRRPGTSYEQYF
>TRBV3-1|TRBJ2-1|.|.
TGTGCCAGCAGCCAAGACCCCAGCGGAGGGGCGGATGAGCAGTTCTTC
CASSQDPSGGADEQFF
>TRBV24-1|TRBJ2-1|TRBD2|.
TGTGCCACCAGTGATTCGAGTAGCGGGGTCAATGAGCAGTTCTTC
CATSDSSSGVNEQFF
>TRBV3-1|TRBJ2-7|TRBD1|.
TGTGCCAGCAGCCAAGGGACAGGGGGGCCCTACGAGCAGTACTTC
CASSQGTGGPYEQYF
>TRBV5-1|TRBJ2-5|TRBD2|.
TGCGCCAGCAGCTTCGGGACTAGCGGGGTTAAAGAGACCCAGTACTTC
CASSFGTSGVKETQYF
>TRBV7-2|TRBJ2-7|TRBD2|few
TGTGCCAGCAGCTTAACCTCTAGCGGGGCTTCCTACGAGCAGTACTTC
CASSLTSSGASYEQYF
>TRBV3-1|TRBJ2-1|.|once
TGTGCCAGCAGCCAAGACCCGGGCATCGATGAGCAGTTCTTC
CASSQDPGIDEQFF
>TRBV7-9|TRBJ1-1|.|.
TGTGCCAGCAGCCTGGGACTCTTCCAGAACACTGAAGCTTTCTTT
CASSLGLFQNTEAFF
>TRBV9|TRBJ2-2|.|few
TGTGCCAGCAGCGTACGAGACAGGACGAACACCGGGGAGCTGTTTTTT
CASSVRDRTNTGELFF